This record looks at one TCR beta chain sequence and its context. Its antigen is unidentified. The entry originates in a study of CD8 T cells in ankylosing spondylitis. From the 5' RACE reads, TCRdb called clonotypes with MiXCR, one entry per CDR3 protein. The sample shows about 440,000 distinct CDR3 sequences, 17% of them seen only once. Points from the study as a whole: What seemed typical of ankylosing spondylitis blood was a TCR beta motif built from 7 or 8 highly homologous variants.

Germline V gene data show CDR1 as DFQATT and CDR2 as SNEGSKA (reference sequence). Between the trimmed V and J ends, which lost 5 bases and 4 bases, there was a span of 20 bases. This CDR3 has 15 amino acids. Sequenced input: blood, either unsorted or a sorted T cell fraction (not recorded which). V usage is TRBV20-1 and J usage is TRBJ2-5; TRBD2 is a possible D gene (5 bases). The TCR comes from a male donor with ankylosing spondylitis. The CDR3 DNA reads TGCAGTGCTTCTGGCCCGGGAATCGATGGAGAGACCCAGTACTTC. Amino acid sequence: CSASGPGIDGETQYF.